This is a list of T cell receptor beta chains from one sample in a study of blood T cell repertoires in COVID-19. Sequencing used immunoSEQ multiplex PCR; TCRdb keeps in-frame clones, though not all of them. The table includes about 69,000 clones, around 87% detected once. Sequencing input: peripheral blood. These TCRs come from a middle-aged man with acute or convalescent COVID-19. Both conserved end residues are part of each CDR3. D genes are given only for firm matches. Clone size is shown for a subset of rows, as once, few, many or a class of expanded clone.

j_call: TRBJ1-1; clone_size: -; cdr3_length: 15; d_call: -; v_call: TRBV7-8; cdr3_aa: CASSSHGQASTEAFF; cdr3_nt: TGTGCCAGCAGCTCGCATGGGCAGGCCTCCACTGAAGCTTTCTTT
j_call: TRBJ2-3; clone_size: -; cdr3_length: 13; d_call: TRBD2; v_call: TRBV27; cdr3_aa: CASSLGGKQTQYF; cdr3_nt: TGTGCCAGCAGTTTGGGGGGGAAGCAGACGCAGTATTTT
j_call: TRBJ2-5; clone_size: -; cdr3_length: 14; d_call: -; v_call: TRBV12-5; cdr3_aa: CASGLVQEQETQYF; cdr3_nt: TGTGCTAGTGGTTTGGTACAGGAGCAAGAGACCCAGTACTTC
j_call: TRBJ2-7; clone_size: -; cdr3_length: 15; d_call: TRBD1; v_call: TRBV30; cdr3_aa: CAWSRGGQGIYEQYF; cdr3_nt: TGTGCCTGGAGCCGAGGGGGACAGGGCATTTACGAGCAGTACTTC
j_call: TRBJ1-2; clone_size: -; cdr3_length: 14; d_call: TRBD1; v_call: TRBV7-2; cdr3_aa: CASSPDRGRAGYTF; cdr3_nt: TGTGCCAGCAGCCCAGACAGGGGCCGCGCCGGTTACACCTTC
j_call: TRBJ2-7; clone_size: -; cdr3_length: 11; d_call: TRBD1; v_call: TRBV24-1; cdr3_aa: CATTTGNEQYF; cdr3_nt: TGTGCCACTACGACAGGGAACGAGCAGTACTTC
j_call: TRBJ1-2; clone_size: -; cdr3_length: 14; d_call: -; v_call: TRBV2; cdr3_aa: CASVGVQGNYGYTF; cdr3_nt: TGTGCCAGCGTCGGGGTTCAGGGGAACTATGGCTACACCTTC
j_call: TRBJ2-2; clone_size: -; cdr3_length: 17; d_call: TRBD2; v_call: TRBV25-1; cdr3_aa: CASSVGTSGSNTGELFF; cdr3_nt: TGTGCCAGCAGTGTCGGGACTAGCGGGTCTAACACCGGGGAGCTGTTTTTT
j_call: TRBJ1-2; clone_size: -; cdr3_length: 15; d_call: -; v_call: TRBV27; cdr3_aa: CASSAVRGGFYGYTF; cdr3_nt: TGTGCCAGCAGTGCCGTCCGGGGGGGATTCTATGGCTACACCTTC
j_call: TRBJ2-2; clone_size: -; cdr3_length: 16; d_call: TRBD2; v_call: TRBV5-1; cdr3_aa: CASSGLAGKNTGELFF; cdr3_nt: TGCGCCAGCAGCGGATTAGCGGGGAAGAACACCGGGGAGCTGTTTTTT
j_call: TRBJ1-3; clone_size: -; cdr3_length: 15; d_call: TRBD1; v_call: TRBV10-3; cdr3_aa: CATGTGALSGNTIYF; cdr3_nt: TGTGCCACCGGGACAGGGGCACTCTCTGGAAACACCATATATTTT
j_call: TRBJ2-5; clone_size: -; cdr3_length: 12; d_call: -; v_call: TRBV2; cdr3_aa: CAISPGQGTQYF; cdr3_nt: TGTGCCATTTCACCGGGACAAGGCACCCAGTACTTC
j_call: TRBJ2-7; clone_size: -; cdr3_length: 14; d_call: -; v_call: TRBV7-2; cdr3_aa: CASSGRGGFYEQYF; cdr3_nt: TGTGCCAGCAGCGGCCGGGGTGGGTTCTACGAGCAGTACTTC
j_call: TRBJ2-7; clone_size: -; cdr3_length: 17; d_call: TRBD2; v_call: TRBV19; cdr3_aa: CASSTYQTSLFRGEQYF; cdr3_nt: TGTGCCAGTAGTACATACCAGACTAGCCTCTTTCGGGGGGAGCAGTACTTC
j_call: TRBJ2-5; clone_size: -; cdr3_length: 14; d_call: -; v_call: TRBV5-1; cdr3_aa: CASSLNTGKETQYF; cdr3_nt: TGCGCCAGCAGCTTGAATACGGGAAAAGAGACCCAGTACTTC
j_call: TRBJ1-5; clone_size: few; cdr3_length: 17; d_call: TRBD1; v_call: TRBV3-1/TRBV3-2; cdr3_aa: CASSQGTGAYSNQPQHF; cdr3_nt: TGTGCCAGCAGCCAAGGGACAGGCGCCTATAGCAATCAGCCCCAGCATTTT
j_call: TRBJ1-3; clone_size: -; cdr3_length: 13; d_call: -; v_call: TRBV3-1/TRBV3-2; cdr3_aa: CASCEGSGNTIYF; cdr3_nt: TGTGCCAGCTGCGAGGGATCTGGAAACACCATATATTTT
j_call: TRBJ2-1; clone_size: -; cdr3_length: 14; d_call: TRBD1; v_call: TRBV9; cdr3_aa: CASSVVGQGNEQFF; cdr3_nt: TGTGCCAGCAGCGTAGTCGGACAGGGCAATGAGCAGTTCTTC
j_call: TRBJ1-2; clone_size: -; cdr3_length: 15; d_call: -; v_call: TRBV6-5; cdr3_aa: CASLLRQGRNYGYTF; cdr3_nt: TGTGCCAGCCTTTTGCGGCAGGGCAGGAACTATGGCTACACCTTC
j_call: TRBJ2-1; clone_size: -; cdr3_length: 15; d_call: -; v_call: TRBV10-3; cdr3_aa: CAISKSGGSLNEQFF; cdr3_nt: TGTGCCATCAGTAAATCCGGGGGTAGTTTAAATGAGCAGTTCTTC
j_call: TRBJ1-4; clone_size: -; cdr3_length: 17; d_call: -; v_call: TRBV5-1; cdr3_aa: CASSLLGAGVVDEKLFF; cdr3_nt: TGCGCCAGCAGCTTGTTGGGGGCAGGGGTGGTGGATGAAAAACTGTTTTTT
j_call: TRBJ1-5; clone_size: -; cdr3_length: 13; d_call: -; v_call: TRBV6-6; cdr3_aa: CASRADSRQPQHF; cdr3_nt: TGTGCCAGCAGGGCAGACAGCCGGCAGCCCCAGCATTTT
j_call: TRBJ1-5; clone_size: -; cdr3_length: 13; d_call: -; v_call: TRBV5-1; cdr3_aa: CASSHVTGQPQHF; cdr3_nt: TGCGCCAGCAGCCATGTAACCGGGCAGCCCCAGCATTTT
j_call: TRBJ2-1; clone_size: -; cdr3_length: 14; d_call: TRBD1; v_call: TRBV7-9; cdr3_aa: CASSRGTGGDEQFF; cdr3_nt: TGTGCCAGCAGCCGCGGGACAGGGGGCGATGAGCAGTTCTTC
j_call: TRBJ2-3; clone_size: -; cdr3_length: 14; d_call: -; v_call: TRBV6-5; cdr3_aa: CASNGGGQTDTQYF; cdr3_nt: TGTGCCAGCAATGGGGGAGGACAAACAGATACGCAGTATTTT
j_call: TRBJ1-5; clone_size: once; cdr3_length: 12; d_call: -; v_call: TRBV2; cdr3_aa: CASSEASEPQHF; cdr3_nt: TGTGCCAGCAGTGAAGCGTCGGAGCCCCAGCATTTT
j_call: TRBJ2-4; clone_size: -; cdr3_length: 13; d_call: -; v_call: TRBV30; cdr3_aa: CAWSGDSADIQYF; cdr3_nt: TGTGCCTGGAGTGGGGACTCGGCGGACATTCAGTACTTC
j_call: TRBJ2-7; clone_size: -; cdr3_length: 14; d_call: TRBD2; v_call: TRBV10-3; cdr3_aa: CAIRQTSGTYEQYF; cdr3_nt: TGTGCCATCAGACAGACTAGCGGGACCTACGAGCAGTACTTC
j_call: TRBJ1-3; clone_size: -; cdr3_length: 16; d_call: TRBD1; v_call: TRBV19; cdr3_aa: CASTDGGGASGNTIYF; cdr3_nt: TGTGCCAGTACCGATGGAGGGGGCGCGTCTGGAAACACCATATATTTT
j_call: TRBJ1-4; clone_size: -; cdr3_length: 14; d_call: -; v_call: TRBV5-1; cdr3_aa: CASRVGATNEKLFF; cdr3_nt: TGCGCCAGCAGGGTTGGAGCAACTAATGAAAAACTGTTTTTT
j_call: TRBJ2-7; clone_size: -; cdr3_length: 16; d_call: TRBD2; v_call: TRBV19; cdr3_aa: CASSSGLAGGLYEQYF; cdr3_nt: TGTGCCAGTAGCTCAGGACTAGCGGGAGGTCTCTACGAGCAGTACTTC
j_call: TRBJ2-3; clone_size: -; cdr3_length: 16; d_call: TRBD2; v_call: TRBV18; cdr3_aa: CASSPLGLAGGDTQYF; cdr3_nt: TGTGCCAGCTCACCTTTGGGACTAGCGGGAGGAGATACGCAGTATTTT
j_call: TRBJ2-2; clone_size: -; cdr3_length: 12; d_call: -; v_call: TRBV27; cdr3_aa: CASRAPGGELFF; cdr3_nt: TGTGCCAGCAGAGCCCCCGGGGGGGAGCTGTTTTTT
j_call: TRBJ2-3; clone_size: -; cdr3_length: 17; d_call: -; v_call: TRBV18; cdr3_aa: CASSLPGRPASTDTQYF; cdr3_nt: TGTGCCAGCTCACTCCCGGGTCGGCCGGCAAGCACAGATACGCAGTATTTT